The T cell receptor (beta chain) under discussion was sequenced for a study of blood T cell repertoires in COVID-19. Study summary: Some COVID-19 samples were acute and others convalescent; all came from the United States, Italy and Spain. PBMCs, B-cell-depleted T cells, or T cells provided the cDNA or gDNA that made up the material.

Original analysis: Reference gene primer amplification gave nucleated cell count estimates. Libraries were prepared by immunoSEQ multiplex PCR; TCRdb keeps only in-frame clonotypes and omits some of them. V, J and clone size are taken as reported in that table, and D and trimming were inferred from the DNA itself. The sample lists about 220,000 clones, 83% occurring once. Germline CDR1 and CDR2: GTSNPN and SVGIG (reference sequence). This CDR3 contains 17 residues. With 2 bases removed from V and 3 bases from J, the gap between germline ends came to 22 bases. The material sequenced was peripheral blood. The receptor comes from a woman in her thirties or forties with active or convalescent COVID-19. The chain joins TRBV30 to TRBJ1-2, with D perhaps matching TRBD1 (6 bases). CDR3 DNA: TGTGCCTGGAGTTTAACCCGGGGGGCGCTTTGGGACTATGGCTACACCTTC. The encoded protein is CAWSLTRGALWDYGYTF. The whole variable domain, remainder taken from reference TRBV30 and TRBJ1-2, is SQTIHQWPATLVQPVGSPLSLECTVEGTSNPNLYWYRQAAGRGLQLLFYSVGIGQISSEVPQNLSASRPQDRQFILSSKKLLLSDSGFYLCAWSLTRGALWDYGYTFGSGTRLTVV.